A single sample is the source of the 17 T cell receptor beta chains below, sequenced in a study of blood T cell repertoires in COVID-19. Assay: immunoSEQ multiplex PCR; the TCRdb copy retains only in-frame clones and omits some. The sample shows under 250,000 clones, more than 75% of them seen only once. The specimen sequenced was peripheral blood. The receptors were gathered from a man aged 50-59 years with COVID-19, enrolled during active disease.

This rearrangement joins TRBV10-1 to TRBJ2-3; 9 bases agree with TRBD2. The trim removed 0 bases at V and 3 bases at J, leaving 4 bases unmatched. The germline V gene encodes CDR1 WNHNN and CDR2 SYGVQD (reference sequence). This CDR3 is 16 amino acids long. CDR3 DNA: TGCGCCAGCAGTGAGTCCCTCAGCGGGAGGACAGATACGCAGTATTTT. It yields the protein CASSESLSGRTDTQYF.

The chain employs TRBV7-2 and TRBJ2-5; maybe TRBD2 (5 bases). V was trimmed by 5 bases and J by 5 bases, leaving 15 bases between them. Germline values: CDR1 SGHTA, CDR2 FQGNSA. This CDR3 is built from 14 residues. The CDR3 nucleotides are TGTGCCAGCAGCCCCGGACTGGTCGGGGAGACCCAGTACTTC. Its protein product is CASSPGLVGETQYF. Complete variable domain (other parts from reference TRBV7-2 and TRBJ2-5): GAGVSQSPSNKVTEKGKDVELRCDPISGHTALYWYRQSLGQGLEFLIYFQGNSAPDKSGLPSDRFSAERTGGSVSTLTIQRTQQEDSAVYLCASSPGLVGETQYFGPGTRLLVL.

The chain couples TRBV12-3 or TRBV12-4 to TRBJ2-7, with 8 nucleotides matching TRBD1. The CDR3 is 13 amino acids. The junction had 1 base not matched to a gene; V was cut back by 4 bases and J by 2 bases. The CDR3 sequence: CASSSGGPYEQYF. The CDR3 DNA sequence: TGTGCCAGCAGTTCAGGGGGCCCCTACGAGCAGTACTTC.

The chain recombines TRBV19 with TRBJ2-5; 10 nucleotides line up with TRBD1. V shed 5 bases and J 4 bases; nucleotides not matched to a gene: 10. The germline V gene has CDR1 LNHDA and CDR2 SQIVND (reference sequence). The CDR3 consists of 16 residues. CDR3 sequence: CASSFGQGGSVETQYF. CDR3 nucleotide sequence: TGTGCCAGTAGTTTCGGACAGGGGGGGTCCGTAGAGACCCAGTACTTC.

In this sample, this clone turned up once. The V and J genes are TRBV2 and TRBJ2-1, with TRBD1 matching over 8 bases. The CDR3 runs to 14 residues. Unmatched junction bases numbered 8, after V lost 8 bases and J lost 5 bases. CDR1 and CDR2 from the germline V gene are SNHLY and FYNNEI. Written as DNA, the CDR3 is TGTGCCAGCCATACGGGACAGGCTCACAATGAGCAGTTCTTC. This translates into CASHTGQAHNEQFF.

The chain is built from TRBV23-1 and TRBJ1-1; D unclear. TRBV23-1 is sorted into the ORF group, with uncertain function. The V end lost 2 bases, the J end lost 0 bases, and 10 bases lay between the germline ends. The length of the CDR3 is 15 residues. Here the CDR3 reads CASSQARTMNTEAFF. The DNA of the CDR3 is TGCGCCAGCAGTCAAGCCCGGACTATGAACACTGAAGCTTTCTTT.

CDR3 coding DNA: TGTGCCAGTAGTATGTCAGACAGATCCCATCAGCCCCAGCATTTT. The encoded protein is CASSMSDRSHQPQHF. The V gene is TRBV19, the J gene TRBJ1-5; TRBD1 might be the D (5 bases). CDR3 length: 15 amino acids. Germline CDR1 and CDR2: LNHDA and SQIVND (reference sequence). Trimming cost V 3 bases and J 5 bases, with 14 bases left between them. Drawing the rest from reference TRBV19 and TRBJ1-5, the complete variable domain is DGGITQSPKYLFRKEGQNVTLSCEQNLNHDAMYWYRQDPGQGLRLIYYSQIVNDFQKGDIAEGYSVSREKKESFPLTVTSAQKNPTAFYLCASSMSDRSHQPQHFGDGTRLSIL.

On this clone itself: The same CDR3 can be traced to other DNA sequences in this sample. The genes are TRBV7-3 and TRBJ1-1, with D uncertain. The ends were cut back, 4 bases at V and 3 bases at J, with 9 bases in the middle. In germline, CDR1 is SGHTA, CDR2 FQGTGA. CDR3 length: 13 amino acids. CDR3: CASSSQRDTEAFF. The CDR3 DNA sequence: TGTGCCAGCAGCTCTCAGCGGGACACTGAAGCTTTCTTT.

CDR3 coding DNA: TGTGCCAGTAGTATTTTACTTGACACCGGGGAGCTGTTTTTT. Translated: CASSILLDTGELFF. The chain employs TRBV19 and TRBJ2-2, with unresolved D. Germline CDR1 LNHDA, CDR2 SQIVND (reference sequence). Trimming stripped 3 bases from V and 3 bases from J, with 8 bases between. CDR3 length equals 14 residues.

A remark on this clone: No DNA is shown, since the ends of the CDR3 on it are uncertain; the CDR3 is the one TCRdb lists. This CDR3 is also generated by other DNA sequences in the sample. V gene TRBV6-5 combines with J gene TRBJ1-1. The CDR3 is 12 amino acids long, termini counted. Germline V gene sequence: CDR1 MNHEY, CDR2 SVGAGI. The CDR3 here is CASSSSDTEAFF.

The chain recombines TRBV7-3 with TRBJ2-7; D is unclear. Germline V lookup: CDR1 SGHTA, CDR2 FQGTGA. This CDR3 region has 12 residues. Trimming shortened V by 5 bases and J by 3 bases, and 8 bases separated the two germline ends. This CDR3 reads CASSPDGYEQYF. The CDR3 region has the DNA TGTGCCAGCAGCCCAGATGGCTACGAGCAGTACTTC.

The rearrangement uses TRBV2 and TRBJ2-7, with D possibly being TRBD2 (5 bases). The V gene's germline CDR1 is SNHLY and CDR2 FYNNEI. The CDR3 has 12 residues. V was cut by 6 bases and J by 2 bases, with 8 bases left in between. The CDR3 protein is CASRLGTYEQYF. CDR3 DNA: TGTGCCAGCAGACTAGGCACCTACGAGCAGTACTTC. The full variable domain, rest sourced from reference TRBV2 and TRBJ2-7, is EPEVTQTPSHQVTQMGQEVILRCVPISNHLYFYWYRQILGQKVEFLVSFYNNEISEKSEIFDDQFSVERPDGSNFTLKIRSTKLEDSAMYFCASRLGTYEQYFGPGTRLTVT.

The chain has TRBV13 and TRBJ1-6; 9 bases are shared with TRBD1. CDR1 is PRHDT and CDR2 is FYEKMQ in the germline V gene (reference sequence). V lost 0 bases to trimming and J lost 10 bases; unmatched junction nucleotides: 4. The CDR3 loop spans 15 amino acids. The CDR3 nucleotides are TGTGCCAGCAGCTTAGGGGACAGGGGTAGATCACCCCTCCACTTT. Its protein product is CASSLGDRGRSPLHF.

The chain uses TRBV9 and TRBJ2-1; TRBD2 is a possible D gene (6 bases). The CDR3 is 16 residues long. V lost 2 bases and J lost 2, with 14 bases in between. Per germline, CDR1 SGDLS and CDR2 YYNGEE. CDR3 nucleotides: TGTGCCAGCAGCGTCCTGCGGGGAGCCCCCTACAATGAGCAGTTCTTC. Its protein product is CASSVLRGAPYNEQFF.

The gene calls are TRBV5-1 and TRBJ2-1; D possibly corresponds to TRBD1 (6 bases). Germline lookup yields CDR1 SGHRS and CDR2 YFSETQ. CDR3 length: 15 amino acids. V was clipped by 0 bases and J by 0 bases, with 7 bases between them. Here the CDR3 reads CASSLGDISYNEQFF. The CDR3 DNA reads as TGCGCCAGCAGCTTGGGGGACATCTCCTACAATGAGCAGTTCTTC.

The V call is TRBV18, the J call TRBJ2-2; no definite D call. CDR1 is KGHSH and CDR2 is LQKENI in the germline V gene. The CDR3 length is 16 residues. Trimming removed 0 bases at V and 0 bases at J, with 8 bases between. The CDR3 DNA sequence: TGTGCCAGCTCACCACCCGGGTGGGCGAACACCGGGGAGCTGTTTTTT. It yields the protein CASSPPGWANTGELFF.

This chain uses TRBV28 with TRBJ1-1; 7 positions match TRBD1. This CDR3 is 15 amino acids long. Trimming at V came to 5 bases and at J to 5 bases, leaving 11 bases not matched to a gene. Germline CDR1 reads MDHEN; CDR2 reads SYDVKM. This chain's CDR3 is CASSPTRGHRTEAFF. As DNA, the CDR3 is TGTGCCAGCAGTCCCACGAGGGGGCATCGTACTGAAGCTTTCTTT. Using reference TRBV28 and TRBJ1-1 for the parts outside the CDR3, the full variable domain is DVKVTQSSRYLVKRTGEKVFLECVQDMDHENMFWYRQDPGLGLRLIYFSYDVKMKEKGDIPEGYSVSREKKERFSLILESASTNQTSMYLCASSPTRGHRTEAFFGQGTRLTVV.